This T cell receptor beta chain was documented in a study of T cells after yellow fever vaccination. For TCR, cDNA came from 5'RACE template switching, which added a universal primer site and UMIs. TCRdb re-derived calls from the 5' RACE reads in MiXCR, one entry per CDR3 protein. There are 500,000 to 650,000 distinct CDR3 sequences in the sample; roughly an eighth occur only once, and 14% to 15% lies in the top ten. The CDR3 sequence is 15 residues long. Trimming cost V 4 bases and J 4 bases, with 17 bases left between them. Germline V lookup: CDR1 SGHKS, CDR2 YYEKEE (reference sequence). This clonotype was found a few times. Its antigen is undetermined. Overall study findings and caveats: Most clones from primary vaccination resurfaced after the booster (around 97% CD4, around 89% CD8).

This chain connects TRBV5-5 to TRBJ1-1; tentative D call: TRBD1 (5 bases). This TCR was sampled from a man between 25 and 39 years old who received the YFV17D yellow fever vaccine. The material was PBMCs, obtained on the day of the yellow fever booster vaccination. The CDR3 DNA sequence: TGTGCCAGCAGCGTCAATCCCCAGGGATTCACTGAAGCTTTCTTT. This sequence encodes CASSVNPQGFTEAFF. Looking up the rest from reference TRBV5-5 and TRBJ1-1 gives the full variable domain: DAGVTQSPTHLIKTRGQQVTLRCSPISGHKSVSWYQQVLGQGPQFIFQYYEKEERGRGNFPDRFSARQFPNYSSELNVNALLLGDSALYLCASSVNPQGFTEAFFGQGTRLTVV.